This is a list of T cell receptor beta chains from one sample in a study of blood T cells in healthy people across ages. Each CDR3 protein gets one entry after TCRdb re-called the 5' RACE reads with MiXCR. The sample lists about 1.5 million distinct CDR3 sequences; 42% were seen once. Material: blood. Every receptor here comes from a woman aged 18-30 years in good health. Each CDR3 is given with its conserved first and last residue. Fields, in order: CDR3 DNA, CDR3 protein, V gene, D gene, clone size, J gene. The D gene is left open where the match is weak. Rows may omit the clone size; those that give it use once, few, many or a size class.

TGTGCCAGCAGTCACCGGGACCTCAGCAAAGAGACCCAGTACTTC	CASSHRDLSKETQYF	TRBV6-2/TRBV6-3	.	.	TRBJ2-5
TGTGCCAGCGGAGGTTTAGGGAGGGCACTCTACGAGCAGTACTTC	CASGGLGRALYEQYF	TRBV7-9	TRBD2	.	TRBJ2-7
TGTGCCAGCAGCTTAGAGAAGGGGCAGGGGGCTTTCTTT	CASSLEKGQGAFF	TRBV7-2	.	.	TRBJ1-1
TGCAGTGCTAGACTAGCGGGGGTTTACAATGAGCAGTTCTTC	CSARLAGVYNEQFF	TRBV20-1	TRBD2	few	TRBJ2-1
TGTGCCAGCAGACCCAGCGGGGGGGTTGATGAGCAGTACTTC	CASRPSGGVDEQYF	TRBV28	TRBD2	few	TRBJ2-5
TGTGCCAGCAGCCAAGACGCAGCCCGTCCTTCCGAGCAGTACTTC	CASSQDAARPSEQYF	TRBV4-2	.	.	TRBJ2-7
TGTGCCAGCAGGGTGGACAGGGTTGGATCCGGGGAGCTGTTTTTT	CASRVDRVGSGELFF	TRBV12-3/TRBV12-4	TRBD1	few	TRBJ2-2
TGTGCCAGCAGTACGACTGGGATCCCCTACGAGCAGTACTTC	CASSTTGIPYEQYF	TRBV6-7	.	.	TRBJ2-7
TGTGCCAGCAGCGCGGAGAGCTCCTACGAGCAGTACTTC	CASSAESSYEQYF	TRBV7-9	.	.	TRBJ2-7
TGTGCCAGCAGTTTGGGACAGGGGCCAGATACGCAGTATTTT	CASSLGQGPDTQYF	TRBV5-1	TRBD1	many	TRBJ2-3
TGTGCCAGCAGTCGTAGAGGGACTATAGGAAATCAGCCCCAGCATTTT	CASSRRGTIGNQPQHF	TRBV7-2	.	.	TRBJ1-5
TGTGCCAGCAGCTCCTATGAATATGGCTACACCTTC	CASSSYEYGYTF	TRBV11-2	.	few	TRBJ1-2
TGTGCCAGCAGCCTGGATGAACAACTGTTTTTT	CASSLDEQLFF	TRBV3-1	.	.	TRBJ1-4
TGCAGCGTTGAAGATCTTTCCTCTGAACAGTACTTC	CSVEDLSSEQYF	TRBV29-1	.	many	TRBJ2-4
TGTGCCAGCAGCAGACTAGCGGGAGGCATCTCCTACGAGCAGTACTTC	CASSRLAGGISYEQYF	TRBV11-1	TRBD2	.	TRBJ2-7
TGTGCCAGCAGACCCAGCGGGGGCGGGGACATTCAGTACTTC	CASRPSGGGDIQYF	TRBV3-1	TRBD2	.	TRBJ2-4
TGTGCCAGCAGTGAGCGGGAGCCAGTAGAGACCCAGTACTTC	CASSEREPVETQYF	TRBV25-1	TRBD2	.	TRBJ2-5
TGTGCCAGCAGCTTACTAGCGGGAGGCCCCGGGGAGCTGTTTTTT	CASSLLAGGPGELFF	TRBV7-2	TRBD2	few	TRBJ2-2
TGTGCCGGCAGTAAGACTAGCGGATCCTACGAGCAGTACTTC	CAGSKTSGSYEQYF	TRBV27	TRBD2	.	TRBJ2-7
TGTGCCAGCAGTTTTTTACAGGGAGATGAAAAACTGTTTTTT	CASSFLQGDEKLFF	TRBV25-1	.	.	TRBJ1-4
TGTGCCAGCAGTATCGGCCCAGCTTACGAGCAGTACTTC	CASSIGPAYEQYF	TRBV7-6	.	.	TRBJ2-7
TGTGCCAGCAGCCAAGATTTAAGCGGGGGGAAACAAGAGACCCAGTACTTC	CASSQDLSGGKQETQYF	TRBV4-2	TRBD2	once	TRBJ2-5
TGTGCCAGCAGGTTCGGGGAAAAACTGTTTTTT	CASRFGEKLFF	TRBV28	.	.	TRBJ1-4
TGCAGTGTCCAAGGACAGGCGAGCTCCTACGAGCAGTACTTC	CSVQGQASSYEQYF	TRBV20-1	TRBD1	.	TRBJ2-7
TGCAGTGCTAGATGGGGTAAGAACACTGAAGCTTTCTTT	CSARWGKNTEAFF	TRBV20-1	.	.	TRBJ1-1
TGTGCCAGCAGTCGGGGGCGGGGGGGCACAGATACGCAGTATTTT	CASSRGRGGTDTQYF	TRBV7-2	TRBD2	once	TRBJ2-3
TGTGCCAGCAGCGTAGGGATGGGTGGGCAGGGGGCCACCTATGGCTACACCTTC	CASSVGMGGQGATYGYTF	TRBV9	TRBD1	once	TRBJ1-2
TGCGCCAGCAGCCCCCCGGGGCGACCGGACACTGAAGCTTTCTTT	CASSPPGRPDTEAFF	TRBV5-1	.	.	TRBJ1-1
TGTGCCAGCAGCTTAGCGGCGACCGACAATCAGCCCCGGCATTTT	CASSLAATDNQPRHF	TRBV7-9	.	.	TRBJ1-5
TGTGCCAGCAGCCCACAGGGGGCTCGTTCCTACGAGCAGTACTTC	CASSPQGARSYEQYF	TRBV28	TRBD1	.	TRBJ2-7
TGTGCCAGCAGTAAAGTAGGGGTCTACAATGAGCAGTTCTTC	CASSKVGVYNEQFF	TRBV6-5	.	.	TRBJ2-1
TGTGCCGGCAGTTTGGGGACAGCTAACTATGGCTACACCTTC	CAGSLGTANYGYTF	TRBV12-3/TRBV12-4	TRBD1	once	TRBJ1-2
TGTGCCAGCAGCGCGACAATAGGGTACGAGCAGTACTTC	CASSATIGYEQYF	TRBV3-1	.	.	TRBJ2-7
TGCAGTGCTAGAGACCCCCTAAGGTCCGGGTACCTCTACAATGAGCAGTTCTTC	CSARDPLRSGYLYNEQFF	TRBV20-1	.	few	TRBJ2-1
TGTGCCAGCAGCAAATTCCCTATCTGCAGGAGCACAGATACGCAGTATTTT	CASSKFPICRSTDTQYF	TRBV21-1	.	.	TRBJ2-3
TGTGCCACCAGTGACTCCCGGGGACAGGCTACGCAGTATTTT	CATSDSRGQATQYF	TRBV24-1	TRBD1	.	TRBJ2-3
TGCGCCAGCAGCACCGGACAGTGGCCTTACGAGCAGTACTTC	CASSTGQWPYEQYF	TRBV5-1	.	.	TRBJ2-7
TGTGCCAGCAGTACTCTAGCGGGAGTATCCAAGGAGCAGTTCTTC	CASSTLAGVSKEQFF	TRBV6-1	TRBD2	.	TRBJ2-1
TGTGCCAGCAGTCCCGGAGCAGGGGGCGAAGCCCAGTACTTC	CASSPGAGGEAQYF	TRBV28	TRBD1	few	TRBJ2-5
TGTGCCAGCAGCCCTTATGAGAACACTGAAGCTTTCTTT	CASSPYENTEAFF	TRBV7-9	.	.	TRBJ1-1
TGCAGTGCTAGGGGTAGCGGGAGGGCCCTACTCTATGAGCAGTTCTTC	CSARGSGRALLYEQFF	TRBV20-1	TRBD2	few	TRBJ2-1
TGTACCAGCAGTTTGGTCGGAGATGGCTACACCTTC	CTSSLVGDGYTF	TRBV12-3/TRBV12-4	.	.	TRBJ1-2
TGTGCCAGCAGCCAAGATGGGGCTCTCTCCTACAATGAGCAGTTCTTC	CASSQDGALSYNEQFF	TRBV4-2	.	.	TRBJ2-1
TGTGCCAGCAGCCCCGAGACAGGATCGGGCGGCTACACCTTC	CASSPETGSGGYTF	TRBV6-6	.	few	TRBJ1-2
TGCGCCAGCAGCCCCTCGACAGGGGGGTCCTACAATGAGCAGTTCTTC	CASSPSTGGSYNEQFF	TRBV5-1	TRBD1	few	TRBJ2-1
TGCGCCAGCAGCCAAGGTGCAGCGGGAGAGACCCAGTACTTC	CASSQGAAGETQYF	TRBV4-1	.	.	TRBJ2-5
TGTGCCAGCAGCCGGACTAGCGGGGGGGCATTCGATACGCAGTATTTT	CASSRTSGGAFDTQYF	TRBV2	TRBD2	.	TRBJ2-3
TGTGCCAGCACCTCGAGCCGGGACACTCTGTACTTC	CASTSSRDTLYF	TRBV12-3/TRBV12-4	.	.	TRBJ2-4
TGCGCCAGCAGCCGTAACCCACAGGGGAACACTGAAGCTTTCTTT	CASSRNPQGNTEAFF	TRBV5-1	.	.	TRBJ1-1